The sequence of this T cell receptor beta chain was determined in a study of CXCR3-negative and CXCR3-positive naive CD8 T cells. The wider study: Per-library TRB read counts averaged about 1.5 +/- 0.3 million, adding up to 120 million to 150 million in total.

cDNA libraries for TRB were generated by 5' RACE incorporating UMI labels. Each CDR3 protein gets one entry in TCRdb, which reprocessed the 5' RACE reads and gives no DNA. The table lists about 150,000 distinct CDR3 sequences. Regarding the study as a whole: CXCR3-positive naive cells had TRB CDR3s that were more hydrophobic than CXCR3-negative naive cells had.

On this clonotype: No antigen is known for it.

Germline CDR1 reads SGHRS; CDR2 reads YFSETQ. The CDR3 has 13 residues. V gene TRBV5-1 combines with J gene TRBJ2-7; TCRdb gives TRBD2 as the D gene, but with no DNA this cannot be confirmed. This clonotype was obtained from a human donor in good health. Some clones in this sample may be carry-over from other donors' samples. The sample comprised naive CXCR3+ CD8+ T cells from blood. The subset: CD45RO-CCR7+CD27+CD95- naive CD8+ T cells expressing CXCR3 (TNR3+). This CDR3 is CASSPEAPREQYF. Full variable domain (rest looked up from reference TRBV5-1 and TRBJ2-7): KAGVTQTPRYLIKTRGQQVTLSCSPISGHRSVSWYQQTPGQGLQFLFEYFSETQRNKGNFPGRFSGRQFSNSRSEMNVSTLELGDSALYLCASSPEAPREQYFGPGTRLTVT.